These T cell receptor beta chains were read from a single sample in a study of T cells after posttransplantation cyclophosphamide. TCRdb's copy holds only in-frame clones and misses some; the assay was immunoSEQ multiplex PCR. The data list approximately 18,000 clones, none observed once; approximately 0.5% falls to the top ten. This specimen consisted of PBMCs, obtained after allogeneic stem cell transplant with posttransplant cyclophosphamide. The receptors derive from a female patient in her 30s who received an allogeneic stem cell transplant from a related donor, was CMV-positive, and had no GVHD. Some T cells may have originated in the graft donor. Each CDR3 is given with its conserved first and last residue. A D gene is named only where the DNA matches it firmly. Each size is how often the clone was seen (once, few, many) or a class if it is expanded.

d_call j_call v_call clone_size cdr3_length cdr3_aa cdr3_nt
NA TRBJ2-7 TRBV28 many 11 CASSTYYEQYF TGTGCCAGCAGTACTTACTACGAGCAGTACTTC
TRBD2 TRBJ2-1 TRBV14 many 20 CASSHIGEAGAGKTYNEQFF TGTGCCAGCAGCCATATTGGGGAGGCGGGAGCGGGAAAGACCTACAATGAGCAGTTCTTC
NA TRBJ2-7 TRBV28 many 15 CASNIPRGGRYEQYF TGTGCCAGCAATATCCCCAGGGGCGGGCGCTACGAGCAGTACTTC
NA TRBJ2-2 TRBV4-2 many 15 CASSLSLHPTGELFF TGTGCCAGCAGCCTTTCTTTACATCCCACCGGGGAGCTGTTTTTT
TRBD1 TRBJ1-2 TRBV13 many 13 CASSFQDRGGYTF TGTGCCAGCAGCTTCCAGGACAGGGGAGGCTACACCTTC
TRBD1 TRBJ2-1 TRBV28 many 14 CASRSGTAYNEQFF TGTGCCAGCAGGTCCGGGACAGCCTACAATGAGCAGTTCTTC
NA TRBJ1-5 TRBV6-1 many 15 CASSDLSGRVQPQHF TGTGCCAGCAGTGACCTTTCTGGGAGGGTTCAGCCCCAGCATTTT
NA TRBJ2-1 TRBV6-5 many 14 CASSRSTFINEQFF TGTGCCAGCAGCCGGAGTACCTTCATCAATGAGCAGTTCTTC
NA TRBJ2-3 TRBV11-3 many 15 CASSSGGSSTDTQYF TGTGCCAGCAGCTCCGGCGGTTCTAGCACAGATACGCAGTATTTT
TRBD2 TRBJ2-7 TRBV7-2 many 15 CASSPPTSGIKEQYF TGTGCCAGCAGCCCCCCGACTAGCGGGATTAAAGAGCAGTACTTC